The rows below give T cell receptor beta chains drawn from one sample of a study of molecular identifiers for immune sequencing clone quantification. TCRdb re-derived calls from the PCR reads in MiXCR, one entry per CDR3 protein. The sample shows about 36,000 distinct CDR3 sequences, roughly 18% of them seen only once. Sequenced: naive CD8+ T cells from blood, with Jurkat cell RNA spiked in. The origin of the receptors is a human donor in good health. Some libraries in this study had Jurkat cell RNA spiked in. The CDR3 runs from the conserved cysteine through the conserved F or W. Each record gives: J gene, D gene, V gene, CDR3 protein. D genes are given only for firm matches.

>TRBJ2-3|.|TRBV12-3/TRBV12-4
CASTIQGPVKDTQYF
>TRBJ2-1|.|TRBV7-3
CASSLFGSNEQFF
>TRBJ2-5|TRBD2|TRBV7-9
CASSTAGLGETQYF
>TRBJ1-3|TRBD1|TRBV7-6
CASSLALRDSGNTIYF
>TRBJ2-1|TRBD2|TRBV9
CASSVEGLAENEQFF
>TRBJ2-7|TRBD1|TRBV4-1
CASSQGQGAWQYF
>TRBJ2-6|TRBD1|TRBV4-3
CASSQDGTVGANVLTF
>TRBJ2-3|.|TRBV4-3
CASSQDGENSDTQYF
>TRBJ2-5|TRBD2|TRBV9
CASSVRAGVTQETQYF
>TRBJ2-1|TRBD1|TRBV28
CASSKGKSGGRFYNEQFF
>TRBJ2-4|TRBD1|TRBV11-2
CASSLDLGGHRADIQYF
>TRBJ2-3|TRBD2|TRBV7-6
CASSPGGVVTQYF
>TRBJ2-1|.|TRBV7-8
CASSLWPNEQFF
>TRBJ2-4|.|TRBV7-9
CASSLVGGDIQYF
>TRBJ2-6|.|TRBV3-1
CASSLQASGANVLTF
>TRBJ2-1|.|TRBV29-1
CSVEGRLTGADSYNEQFF
>TRBJ2-1|TRBD2|TRBV6-4
CASSEELAGGYEQFF
>TRBJ2-2|.|TRBV11-2
CASSLVNTGELFF
>TRBJ2-5|.|TRBV10-3
CAISEEGHAKTQYF
>TRBJ2-5|.|TRBV11-2
CASSLAMIRETQYF
>TRBJ2-2|TRBD1|TRBV4-3
CASSQDGTGAGAGELFF
>TRBJ2-2|.|TRBV9
CASSHQVANTGELFF
>TRBJ2-3|TRBD2|TRBV4-3
CASTPGLAGEVGTQYF
>TRBJ2-7|.|TRBV24-1
CATSDSWGTYEQYF
>TRBJ2-1|TRBD1|TRBV7-7
CASSPAGTGGEQFF
>TRBJ2-5|TRBD1|TRBV4-3
CASSQGQGPQETQYF
>TRBJ2-7|TRBD2|TRBV7-9
CASSSGLAGSSYEQYF
>TRBJ2-7|.|TRBV29-1
CSASAGVYEQYF
>TRBJ1-2|.|TRBV27
CASGADYDYTF
>TRBJ2-1|TRBD2|TRBV5-1
CASSLTSGRAYNEQFF
>TRBJ2-7|.|TRBV6-5
CASSYSNPVVGEQYF
>TRBJ1-2|TRBD1|TRBV28
CASSPGTGTYGYTF
>TRBJ2-7|TRBD1|TRBV7-2
CASSSPGQGTYEQYF
>TRBJ2-1|TRBD2|TRBV4-3
CASSPSLAGLDEQFF
>TRBJ2-3|TRBD2|TRBV9
CASSLTSGSTDTQYF
>TRBJ2-7|.|TRBV6-6
CASSGGDEQYF
>TRBJ1-1|.|TRBV27
CASSLSIGGEAFF
>TRBJ2-2|.|TRBV6-5
CASIGSSTGELFF
>TRBJ1-5|.|TRBV4-3
CASSQAVRGNQPQHF
>TRBJ2-2|.|TRBV12-3/TRBV12-4
CTSTRGGGELFF
>TRBJ2-1|TRBD1|TRBV4-3
CASTPGQLFGEQFF
>TRBJ2-3|TRBD2|TRBV5-1
CASSLLSSGSPDTQYF
>TRBJ2-1|.|TRBV6-5
CASSYSRDNEQFF
>TRBJ2-2|.|TRBV12-3/TRBV12-4
CASSFPRETTGELFF
>TRBJ2-1|.|TRBV9
CASSHSLDYNEQFF
>TRBJ2-1|TRBD1|TRBV10-2
CASSGGQGENNEQFF
>TRBJ1-1|.|TRBV7-9
CASSPGQPMNTEAFF
>TRBJ2-3|.|TRBV12-3/TRBV12-4
CASSLAHGRDTQYF
>TRBJ2-1|TRBD2|TRBV7-7
CALLCQREPPYNEQFF
>TRBJ2-5|.|TRBV7-9
CASRGIETQYF
>TRBJ2-1|.|TRBV7-9
CASSLVPVREQFF
>TRBJ2-5|.|TRBV6-6
CASSPEPSPRETQYF
>TRBJ2-1|TRBD2|TRBV4-3
CASSHLAGVLNEQFF
>TRBJ1-3|.|TRBV15
CATSKNRGNTIYF
>TRBJ2-1|.|TRBV28
CASSLARVAASYNERFF
>TRBJ2-1|.|TRBV6-5
CASRRTRGSYNEQFF
>TRBJ2-5|TRBD2|TRBV13
CASSTAGVDETQYF